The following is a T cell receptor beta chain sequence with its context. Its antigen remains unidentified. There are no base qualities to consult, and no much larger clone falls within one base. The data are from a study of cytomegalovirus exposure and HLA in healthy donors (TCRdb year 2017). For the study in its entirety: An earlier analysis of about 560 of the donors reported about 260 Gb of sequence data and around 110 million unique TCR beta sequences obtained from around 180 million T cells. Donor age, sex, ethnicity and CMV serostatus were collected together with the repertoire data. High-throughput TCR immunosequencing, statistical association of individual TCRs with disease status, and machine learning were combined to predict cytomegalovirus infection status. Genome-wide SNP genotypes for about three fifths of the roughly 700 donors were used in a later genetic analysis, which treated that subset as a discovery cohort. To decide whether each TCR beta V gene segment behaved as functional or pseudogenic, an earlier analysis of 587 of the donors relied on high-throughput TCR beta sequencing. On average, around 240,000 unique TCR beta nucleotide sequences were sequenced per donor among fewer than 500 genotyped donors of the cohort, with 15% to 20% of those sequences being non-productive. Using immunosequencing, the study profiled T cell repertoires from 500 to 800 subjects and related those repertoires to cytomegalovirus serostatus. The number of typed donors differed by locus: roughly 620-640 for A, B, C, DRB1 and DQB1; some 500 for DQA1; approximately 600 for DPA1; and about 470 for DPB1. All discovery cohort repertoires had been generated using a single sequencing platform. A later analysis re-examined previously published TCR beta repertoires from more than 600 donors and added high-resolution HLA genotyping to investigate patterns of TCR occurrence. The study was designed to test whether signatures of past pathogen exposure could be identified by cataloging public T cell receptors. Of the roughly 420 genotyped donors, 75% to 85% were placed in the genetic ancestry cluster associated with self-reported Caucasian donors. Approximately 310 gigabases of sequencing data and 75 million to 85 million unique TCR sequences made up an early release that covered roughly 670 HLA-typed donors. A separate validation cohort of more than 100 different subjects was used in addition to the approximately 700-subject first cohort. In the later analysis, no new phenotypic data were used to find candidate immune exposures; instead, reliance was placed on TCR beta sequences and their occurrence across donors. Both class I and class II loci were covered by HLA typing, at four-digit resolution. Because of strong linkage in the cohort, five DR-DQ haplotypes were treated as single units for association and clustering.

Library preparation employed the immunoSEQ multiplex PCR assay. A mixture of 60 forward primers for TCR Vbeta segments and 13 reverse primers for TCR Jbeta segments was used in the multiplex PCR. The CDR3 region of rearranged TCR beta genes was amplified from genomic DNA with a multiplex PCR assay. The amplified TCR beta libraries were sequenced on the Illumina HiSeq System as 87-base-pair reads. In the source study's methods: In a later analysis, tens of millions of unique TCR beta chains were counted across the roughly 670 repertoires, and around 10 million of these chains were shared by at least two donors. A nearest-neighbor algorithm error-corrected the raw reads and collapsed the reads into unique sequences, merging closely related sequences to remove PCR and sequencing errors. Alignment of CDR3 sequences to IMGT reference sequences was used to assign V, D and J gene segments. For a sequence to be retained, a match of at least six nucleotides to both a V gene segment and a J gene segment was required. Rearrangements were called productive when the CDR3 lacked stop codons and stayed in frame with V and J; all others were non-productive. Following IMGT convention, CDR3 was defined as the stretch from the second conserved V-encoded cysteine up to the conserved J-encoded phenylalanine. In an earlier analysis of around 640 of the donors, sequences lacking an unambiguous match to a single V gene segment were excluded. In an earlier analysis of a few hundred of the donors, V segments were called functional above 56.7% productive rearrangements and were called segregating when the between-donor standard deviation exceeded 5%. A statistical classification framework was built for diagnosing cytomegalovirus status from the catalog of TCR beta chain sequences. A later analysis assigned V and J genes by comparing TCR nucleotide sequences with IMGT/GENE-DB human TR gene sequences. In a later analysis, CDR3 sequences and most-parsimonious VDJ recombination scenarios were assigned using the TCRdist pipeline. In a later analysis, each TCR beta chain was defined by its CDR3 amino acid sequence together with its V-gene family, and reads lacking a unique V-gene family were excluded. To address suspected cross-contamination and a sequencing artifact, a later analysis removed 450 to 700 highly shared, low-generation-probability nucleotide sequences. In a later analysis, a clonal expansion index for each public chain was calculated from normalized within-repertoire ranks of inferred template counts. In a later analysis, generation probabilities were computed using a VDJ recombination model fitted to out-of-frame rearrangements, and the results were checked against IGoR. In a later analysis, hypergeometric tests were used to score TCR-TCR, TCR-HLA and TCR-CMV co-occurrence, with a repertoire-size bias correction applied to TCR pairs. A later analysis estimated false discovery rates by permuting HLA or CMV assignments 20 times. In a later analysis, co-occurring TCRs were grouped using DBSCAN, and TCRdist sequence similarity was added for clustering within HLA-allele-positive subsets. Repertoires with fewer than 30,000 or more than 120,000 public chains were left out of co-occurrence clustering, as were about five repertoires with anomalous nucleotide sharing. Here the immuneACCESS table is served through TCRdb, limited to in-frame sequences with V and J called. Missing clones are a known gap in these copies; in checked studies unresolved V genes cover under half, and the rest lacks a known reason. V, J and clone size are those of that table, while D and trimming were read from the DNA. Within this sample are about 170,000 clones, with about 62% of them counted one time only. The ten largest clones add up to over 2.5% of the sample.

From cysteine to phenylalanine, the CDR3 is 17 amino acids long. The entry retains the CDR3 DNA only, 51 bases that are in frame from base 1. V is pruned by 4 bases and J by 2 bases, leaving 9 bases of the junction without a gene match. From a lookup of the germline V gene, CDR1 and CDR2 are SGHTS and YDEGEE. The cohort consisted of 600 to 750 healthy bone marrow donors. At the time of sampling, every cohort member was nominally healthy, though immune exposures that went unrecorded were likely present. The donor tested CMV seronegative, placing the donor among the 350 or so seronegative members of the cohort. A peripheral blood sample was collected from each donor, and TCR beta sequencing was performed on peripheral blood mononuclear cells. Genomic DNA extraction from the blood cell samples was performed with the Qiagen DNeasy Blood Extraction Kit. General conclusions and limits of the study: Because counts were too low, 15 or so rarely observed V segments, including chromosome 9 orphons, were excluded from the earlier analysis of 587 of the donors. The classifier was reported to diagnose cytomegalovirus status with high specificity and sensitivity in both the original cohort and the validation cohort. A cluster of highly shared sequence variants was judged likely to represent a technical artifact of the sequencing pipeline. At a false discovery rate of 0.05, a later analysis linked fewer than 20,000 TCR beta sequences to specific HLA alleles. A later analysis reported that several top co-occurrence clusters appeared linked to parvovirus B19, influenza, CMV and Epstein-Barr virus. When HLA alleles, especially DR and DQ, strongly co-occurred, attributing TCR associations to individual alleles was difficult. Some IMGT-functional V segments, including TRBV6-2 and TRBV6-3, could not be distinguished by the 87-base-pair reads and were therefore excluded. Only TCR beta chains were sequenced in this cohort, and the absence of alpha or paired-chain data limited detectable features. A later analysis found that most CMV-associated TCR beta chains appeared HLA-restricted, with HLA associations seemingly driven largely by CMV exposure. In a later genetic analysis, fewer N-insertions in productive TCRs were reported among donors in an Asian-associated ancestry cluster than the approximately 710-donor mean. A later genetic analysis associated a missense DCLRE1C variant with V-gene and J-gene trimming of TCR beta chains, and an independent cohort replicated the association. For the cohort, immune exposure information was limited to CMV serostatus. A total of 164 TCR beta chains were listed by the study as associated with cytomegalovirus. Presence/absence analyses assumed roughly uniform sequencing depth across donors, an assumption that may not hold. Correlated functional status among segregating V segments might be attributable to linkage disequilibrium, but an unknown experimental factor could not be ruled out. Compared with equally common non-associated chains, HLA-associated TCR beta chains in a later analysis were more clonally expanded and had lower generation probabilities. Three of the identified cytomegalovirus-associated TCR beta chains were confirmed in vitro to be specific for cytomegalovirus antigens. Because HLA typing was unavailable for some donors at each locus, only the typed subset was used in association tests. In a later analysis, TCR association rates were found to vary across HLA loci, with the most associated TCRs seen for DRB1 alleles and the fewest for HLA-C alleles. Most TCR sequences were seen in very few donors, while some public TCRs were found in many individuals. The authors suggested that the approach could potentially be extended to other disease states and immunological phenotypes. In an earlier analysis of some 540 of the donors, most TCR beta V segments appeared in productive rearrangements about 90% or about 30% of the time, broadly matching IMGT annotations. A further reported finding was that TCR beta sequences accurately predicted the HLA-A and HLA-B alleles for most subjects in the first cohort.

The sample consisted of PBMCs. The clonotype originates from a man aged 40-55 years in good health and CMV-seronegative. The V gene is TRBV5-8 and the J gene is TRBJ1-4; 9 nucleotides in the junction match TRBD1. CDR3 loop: CASSRLTGGWTNEKLFF. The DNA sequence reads TGTGCCAGCAGCAGATTGACAGGGGGTTGGACTAATGAAAAACTGTTTTTT.